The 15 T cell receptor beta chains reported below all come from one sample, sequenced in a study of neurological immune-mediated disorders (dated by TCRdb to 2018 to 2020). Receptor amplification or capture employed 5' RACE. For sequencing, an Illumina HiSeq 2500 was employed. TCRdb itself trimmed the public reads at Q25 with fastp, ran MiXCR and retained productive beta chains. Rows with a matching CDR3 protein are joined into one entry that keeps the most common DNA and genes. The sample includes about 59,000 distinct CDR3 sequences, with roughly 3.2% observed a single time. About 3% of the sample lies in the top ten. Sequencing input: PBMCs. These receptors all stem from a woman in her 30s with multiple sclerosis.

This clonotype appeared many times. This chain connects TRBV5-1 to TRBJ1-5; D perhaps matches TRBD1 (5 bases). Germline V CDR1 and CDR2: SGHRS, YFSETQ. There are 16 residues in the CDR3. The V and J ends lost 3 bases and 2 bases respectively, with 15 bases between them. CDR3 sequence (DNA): TGCGCCAGCAGCTCTGGCGTGGAAGGGGGCAATCAGCCCCAGCATTTT. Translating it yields CASSSGVEGGNQPQHF.

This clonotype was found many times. CDR3 sequence reads: CASSDQARAFF. CDR3 nucleotide sequence: TGTGCCAGCAGTGACCAAGCAAGGGCTTTCTTT. The gene calls are TRBV6-5 and TRBJ1-1; D is unresolved. The germline V and J ends were trimmed by 5 bases and 11 bases, with 12 bases remaining between them. The CDR3 contains 11 residues. CDR1 and CDR2 from the germline V gene are MNHEY and SVGAGI.

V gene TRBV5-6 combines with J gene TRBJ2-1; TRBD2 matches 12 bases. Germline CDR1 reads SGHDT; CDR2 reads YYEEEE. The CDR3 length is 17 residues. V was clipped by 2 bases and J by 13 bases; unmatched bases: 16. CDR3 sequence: CASSFGWGLAGTARQFF. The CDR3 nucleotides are TGTGCCAGCAGCTTTGGATGGGGACTAGCGGGTACGGCACGTCAGTTCTTC.

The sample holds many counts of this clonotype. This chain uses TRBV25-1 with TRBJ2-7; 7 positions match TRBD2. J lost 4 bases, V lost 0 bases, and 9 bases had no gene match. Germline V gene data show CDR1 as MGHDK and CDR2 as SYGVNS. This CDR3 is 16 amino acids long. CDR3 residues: CASSEYGLADGYEQYF. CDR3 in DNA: TGTGCCAGCAGTGAATATGGCCTAGCGGATGGGTACGAGCAGTACTTC.

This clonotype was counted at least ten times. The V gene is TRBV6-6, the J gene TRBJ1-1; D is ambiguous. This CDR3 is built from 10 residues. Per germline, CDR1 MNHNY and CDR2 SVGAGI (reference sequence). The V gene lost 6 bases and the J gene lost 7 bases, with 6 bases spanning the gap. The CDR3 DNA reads TGTGCCAGCAGCCGCGATGAAGCTTTCTTT. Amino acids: CASSRDEAFF.

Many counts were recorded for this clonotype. The CDR3 is CASSYLGGYYGYTF. CDR3 bases: TGTGCCAGCAGTTACCTGGGGGGGTACTATGGCTACACCTTC. V and J are TRBV6-6 and TRBJ1-2; maybe TRBD1 (5 bases). Germline CDR1 is MNHNY and CDR2 is SVGAGI (reference sequence). V was pared by 2 bases and J by 3 bases, with 10 bases between. CDR3 length equals 14 residues.

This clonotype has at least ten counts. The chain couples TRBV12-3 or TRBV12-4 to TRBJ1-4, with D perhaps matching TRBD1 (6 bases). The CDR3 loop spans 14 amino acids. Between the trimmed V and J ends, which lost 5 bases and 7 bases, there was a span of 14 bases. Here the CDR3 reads CASSPGQRVEKLFF. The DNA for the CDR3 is TGTGCCAGCAGTCCGGGACAAAGAGTTGAAAAACTGTTTTTT.

The CDR3 DNA reads TGCAGTGCTAGGGGGGGTTGGGACAATCAGCCCCAGCATTTT. Protein: CSARGGWDNQPQHF. The V and J genes are TRBV20-1 and TRBJ1-5, with D maybe TRBD1 (5 bases). V lost 3 bases and J lost 3, with 12 bases in between. The CDR3 is 14 amino acids. Germline assignment: CDR1 DFQATT and CDR2 SNEGSKA (reference sequence).

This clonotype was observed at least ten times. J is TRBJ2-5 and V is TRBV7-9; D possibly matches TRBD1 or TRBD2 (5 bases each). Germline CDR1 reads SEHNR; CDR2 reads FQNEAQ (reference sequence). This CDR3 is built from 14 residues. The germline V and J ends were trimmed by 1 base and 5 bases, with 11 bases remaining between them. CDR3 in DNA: TGTGCCAGCAGCTTAGGTGGGGGACGGGAGACCCAGTACTTC. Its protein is CASSLGGGRETQYF.

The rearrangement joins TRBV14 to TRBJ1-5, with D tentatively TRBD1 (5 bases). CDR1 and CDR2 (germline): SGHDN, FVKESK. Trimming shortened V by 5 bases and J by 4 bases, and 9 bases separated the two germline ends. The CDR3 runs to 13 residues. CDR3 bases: TGTGCCAGCAGCATGGGGGGGAATCAGCCCCAGCATTTT. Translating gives CASSMGGNQPQHF.

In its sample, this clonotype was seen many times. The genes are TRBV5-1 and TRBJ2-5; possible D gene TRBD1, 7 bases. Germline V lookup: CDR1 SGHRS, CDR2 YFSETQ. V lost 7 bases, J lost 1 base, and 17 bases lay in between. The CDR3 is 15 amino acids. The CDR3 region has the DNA TGCGCCAGCTCTCGGGGGCAGGGGGTCCAAGAGACCCAGTACTTC. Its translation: CASSRGQGVQETQYF.

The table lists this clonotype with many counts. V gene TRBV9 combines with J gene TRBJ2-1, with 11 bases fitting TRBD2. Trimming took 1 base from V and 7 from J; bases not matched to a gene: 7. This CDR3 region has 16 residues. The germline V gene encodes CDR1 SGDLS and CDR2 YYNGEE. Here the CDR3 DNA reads TGTGCCAGCAGCGTATTGGTGACTAGCGGGAATAATGAGCAGTTCTTC. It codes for CASSVLVTSGNNEQFF.

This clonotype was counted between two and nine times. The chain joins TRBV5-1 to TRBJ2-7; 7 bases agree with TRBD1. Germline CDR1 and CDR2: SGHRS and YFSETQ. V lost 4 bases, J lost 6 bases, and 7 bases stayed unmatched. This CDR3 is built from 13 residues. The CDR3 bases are TGCGCCAGCAGCCGTGAAAGGGGGCTCGAGCAGTACTTC. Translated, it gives CASSRERGLEQYF.

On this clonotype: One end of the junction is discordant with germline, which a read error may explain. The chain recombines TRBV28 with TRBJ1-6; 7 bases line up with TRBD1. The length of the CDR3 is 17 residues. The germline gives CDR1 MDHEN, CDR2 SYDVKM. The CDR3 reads CASTPPPGQLDNSPLNF. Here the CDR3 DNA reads TGTGCCAGCACCCCTCCTCCGGGACAGCTTGATAATTCACCCCTCAACTTT.

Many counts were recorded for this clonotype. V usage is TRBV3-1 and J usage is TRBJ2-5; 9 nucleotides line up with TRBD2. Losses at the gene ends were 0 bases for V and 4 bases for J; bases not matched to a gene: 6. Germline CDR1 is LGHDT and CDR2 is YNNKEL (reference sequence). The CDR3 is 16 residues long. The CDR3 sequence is CASSQDRTSEGETQYF. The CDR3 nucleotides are TGTGCCAGCAGCCAAGATAGGACTAGCGAGGGAGAGACCCAGTACTTC.